Each of the 31 T cell receptor beta chains below was sequenced from the same sample in a study of cytomegalovirus exposure and HLA in healthy donors. It was with 60 Vbeta and 13 Jbeta primers that the PCR ran. Some clones are missing from TCRdb's copy, which holds only in-frame ones; the method was immunoSEQ multiplex PCR. The data show about 130,000 clones, over 8% seen once. Sequenced material: PBMCs. The receptors shown here come from a man aged 35-49 years in good health and CMV-seronegative.

CDR3 in amino acids: CASMGGFVKNSPLHF. The CDR3 DNA is TGTGCCAGCATGGGGGGGTTTGTTAAGAATTCACCCCTCCACTTT. V and J are TRBV2 and TRBJ1-6, with D perhaps TRBD1 (5 bases). The CDR3 is 15 amino acids. Germline V gives CDR1 SNHLY, CDR2 FYNNEI. Trimming stripped 7 bases from V and 7 bases from J, with 17 bases between.

This clone turned up a few times. The CDR3, as DNA: TGTGCCATCTCAAGTCGAGGGATCTCCTACGAGCAGTACTTC. Its protein is CAISSRGISYEQYF. The V gene is TRBV28, the J gene TRBJ2-7; the D gene is possibly TRBD2 (5 bases). The CDR3 extends over 14 amino acids. Germline V CDR1 and CDR2: MDHEN, SYDVKM. V was clipped by 10 bases and J by 0 bases, with 16 bases between them.

In this sample, this clone turned up a few times. The genes are TRBV6-1 and TRBJ1-1; perhaps TRBD1 as D (5 bases). Germline V gives CDR1 MNHNS, CDR2 SASEGT. Trimming left V 8 bases short and J 2 bases short, with 15 bases between. This CDR3 comprises 14 residues. The CDR3 nucleotides are TGTGCCAGCGTTCTACGGGGGATCAACACTGAAGCTTTCTTT. Translation: CASVLRGINTEAFF.

This clone has just a few counts. The chain joins TRBV4-3 to TRBJ1-3; 8 bases fit TRBD1. The CDR3 is 16 residues long. Trimming at V came to 3 bases and at J to 0 bases, leaving 4 bases not matched to a gene. The germline V gene has CDR1 LGHNA and CDR2 YSLEER. CDR3 residues: CASSQDRVTSGNTIYF. CDR3 bases: TGCGCCAGCAGCCAGGACAGGGTAACCTCTGGAAACACCATATATTTT.

This clone was picked up a small number of times. The V gene is TRBV25-1, the J gene TRBJ2-5; the D gene is possibly TRBD2 (5 bases). CDR3 size: 16 residues. V lost 5 bases, J lost 5 bases, and 21 bases lay in between. In germline, CDR1 is MGHDK, CDR2 SYGVNS. CDR3 amino acids: CASSLGSGRFGETQYF. Here the CDR3 DNA reads TGTGCCAGCAGTTTGGGGAGCGGACGTTTCGGTGAGACCCAGTACTTC.

This clone has more than one count but fewer than ten. J is TRBJ1-6 and V is TRBV10-3; TRBD1 agrees at 8 bases. The CDR3 has 15 amino acids. The germline V gene encodes CDR1 ENHRY and CDR2 SYGVKD. Trimming took 2 bases from V and 7 from J; bases not matched to a gene: 4. The CDR3 DNA follows: TGTGCCATCAGTGAGGGACAGGGTAGGAATTCACCCCTCCACTTT. Translating gives CAISEGQGRNSPLHF.

V and J are TRBV6-4 and TRBJ2-3; the D is unclear. With 3 bases removed from V and 2 bases from J, the gap between germline ends came to 12 bases. This CDR3 spans 15 amino acids. From germline, CDR1 is MRHNA and CDR2 SNTAGT. Here the CDR3 reads CASSEEVGSTDTQYF. CDR3 DNA sequence: TGTGCCAGCAGTGAAGAGGTCGGGTCCACAGATACGCAGTATTTT.

This clone turned up a few times. V and J are TRBV7-2 and TRBJ1-2; D is perhaps TRBD1 (6 bases). V dropped 4 bases and J dropped 4 bases, with 16 bases sitting between them. The CDR3 runs to 15 residues. CDR1 SGHTA and CDR2 FQGNSA come from the germline V gene. The CDR3 coding sequence is TGTGCCAGCAGCTCGATCCGGGACATACTCTATGGCTACACCTTC. It yields the protein CASSSIRDILYGYTF.

This clone was counted a single time. CDR3 loop: CASSLGGPAGGTDTQYF. The CDR3 region has the DNA TGTGCCAGCAGCTTGGGTGGCCCAGCGGGGGGAACAGATACGCAGTATTTT. The gene calls are TRBV5-4 and TRBJ2-3, with 9 nucleotides matching TRBD2. There are 17 residues in the CDR3. V lost 0 bases and J lost 3; bases outside the gene matches: 8. Germline loops: CDR1 SGHNT, CDR2 YYREEE (reference sequence).

The table lists this clone with a few counts. This chain connects TRBV4-1 to TRBJ2-7; a possible D gene is TRBD2 (7 bases). Germline V gives CDR1 MGHRA, CDR2 YSYEKL. This CDR3 is built from 15 residues. Trimming left V 1 base short and J 3 bases short, with 13 bases between. The CDR3 region is CASSQVGGGLYEQYF. CDR3 bases: TGCGCCAGCAGCCAAGTGGGGGGGGGCCTCTACGAGCAGTACTTC.

This chain joins TRBV5-1 and TRBJ2-3; D not certain. Trimming pared 0 bases from V and 0 bases from J, leaving 11 bases between. The CDR3 is 16 residues long. Germline loops: CDR1 SGHRS, CDR2 YFSETQ. CDR3: CASSLGLTVSTDTQYF. The DNA for the CDR3 is TGCGCCAGCAGCTTGGGGCTCACCGTGAGCACAGATACGCAGTATTTT.

This chain connects TRBV5-1 to TRBJ2-5, with TRBD2 identical over 15 bases. Germline V gives CDR1 SGHRS, CDR2 YFSETQ. The CDR3 consists of 15 residues. V lost 4 bases and J lost 5; bases outside the gene matches: 3. The CDR3 DNA sequence: TGCGCCAGCAGCCCCGGACTAGCGGGAGGGGAGACCCAGTACTTC. It is translated as CASSPGLAGGETQYF.

The chain couples TRBV21-1 to TRBJ2-7; TRBD1 is the table's D call and was not checked against the DNA. TRBV21-1 is termed a pseudogene. The CDR3 sequence is 16 residues long. The DNA for the CDR3 is TGTGCCAGCAGCCACTCTGGGACAGGGGACTCCTACGAGCAGTACTTC. Its translation is CASSHSGTGDSYEQYF.

In its sample, this clone was seen a few times. The same CDR3 is also encoded by other DNA sequences in this sample. CDR3 amino acids: CASSHPRERQISGANVLTF. The CDR3 DNA reads TGTGCCAGCAGCCACCCCCGGGAGCGCCAAATCTCTGGGGCCAACGTCCTGACTTTC. This chain links TRBV7-2 with TRBJ2-6, with a tentative D call TRBD2 (6 bases). Trimming shortened V by 5 bases and J by 0 bases, and 20 bases separated the two germline ends. CDR3 size: 19 residues. Germline V lookup: CDR1 SGHTA, CDR2 FQGNSA.

The rearrangement links TRBV23-1 to TRBJ2-7; 7 bases map to TRBD1. TRBV23-1 is placed among ORFs of uncertain function. V lost 6 bases, J lost 2 bases, and 16 bases stayed unmatched. The CDR3 is 17 residues long. CDR3 coding DNA: TGCGCCAGCAGCCCGGTCCAAGGGGGACAGACACCCTACGAGCAGTACTTC. Protein product: CASSPVQGGQTPYEQYF.

This clone was detected only a few times. This chain links TRBV29-1 with TRBJ2-2; no definite D call. V lost 1 base to trimming and J lost 0 bases, with 9 bases between them. Looked up from germline, CDR1 is SQVTM and CDR2 is ANQGSEA. The CDR3 is 15 amino acids. CDR3 sequence (DNA): TGCAGCGTTGAAGGTCAGTCAGCGAACACCGGGGAGCTGTTTTTT. Encoded protein: CSVEGQSANTGELFF.

The CDR3 coding sequence is TGTGCCAGCAGCCACCCCCCGGAGGTAGATACGCAGTATTTT. Amino acid sequence: CASSHPPEVDTQYF. The genes are TRBV27 and TRBJ2-3; TRBD2 might be the D (5 bases). CDR3 length equals 14 residues. CDR1 and CDR2 from the germline V gene are MNHEY and SMNVEV (reference sequence). The ends were cut back, 6 bases at V and 5 bases at J, with 15 bases in the middle.

This clone was observed a few times. The chain has TRBV29-1 and TRBJ1-2; TRBD1 matches 7 bases. In germline, CDR1 is SQVTM, CDR2 ANQGSEA. The V segment lost 1 base and the J segment 5 bases; nucleotides outside the gene matches: 10. There are 15 residues in the CDR3. The chain's CDR3 is CSVEALAGGLYGYTF. The DNA for the CDR3 is TGCAGCGTTGAAGCTTTAGCAGGGGGTCTATATGGCTACACCTTC.

The V gene is TRBV2, the J gene TRBJ1-3, with 7 bases identical to TRBD1. CDR1 and CDR2 from the germline V gene are SNHLY and FYNNEI. The CDR3 is made up of 13 amino acids. Trimming removed 10 bases from V and 3 bases from J; junction bases left unmatched: 6. In DNA, the CDR3 is TGTGCCACCTACAGGGGAGGTGGAAACACCATATATTTT. Translated: CATYRGGGNTIYF.

J is TRBJ2-1 and V is TRBV7-9; the match to TRBD1 covers 8 bases. The germline CDR1 and CDR2 sequences are SEHNR and FQNEAQ (reference sequence). Trimming removed 4 bases from V and 5 bases from J; junction bases left unmatched: 7. The CDR3 covers 15 residues. The CDR3 coding sequence is TGTGCCAGCAGCTGGACAGGGTATCGGGACAATGAGCAGTTCTTC. It codes for CASSWTGYRDNEQFF.

The chain carries TRBV6-4 and TRBJ2-5; D is perhaps TRBD1 (6 bases). CDR1 is MRHNA, CDR2 SNTAGT, per germline. V was shortened by 6 bases and J by 2 bases, with 19 bases between the two germline ends. This CDR3 region has 16 residues. The CDR3 DNA sequence: TGTGCCAGCAGAGGGACAACTTTATTCTCTCAAGAGACCCAGTACTTC. It yields the protein CASRGTTLFSQETQYF.

This clone has more than one count but fewer than ten. The rearrangement joins TRBV7-2 to TRBJ1-4, with D possibly being TRBD1 (6 bases). The CDR3 sequence is 15 residues long. The V gene lost 5 bases and the J gene lost 6 bases, with 16 bases spanning the gap. Per the germline V gene, CDR1 is SGHTA and CDR2 is FQGNSA. The CDR3 reads CASSRGGAGDEKLFF. The CDR3 DNA reads TGTGCCAGCAGCAGAGGGGGGGCCGGGGATGAAAAACTGTTTTTT.

This CDR3 is CASSPLTSGETDTQYF. The CDR3 DNA is TGTGCCAGCAGCCCTCTGACTAGCGGGGAAACAGATACGCAGTATTTT. This chain connects TRBV7-9 to TRBJ2-3, with 11 bases identical to TRBD2. From germline, CDR1 is SEHNR and CDR2 FQNEAQ (reference sequence). Unmatched junction bases numbered 7, after V lost 5 bases and J lost 3 bases. The CDR3 length is 16 residues.

CDR3 loop: CASSLSAEETQYF. CDR3 nucleotide sequence: TGTGCCAGCAGCTTATCAGCGGAAGAGACCCAGTACTTC. The chain is built from TRBV7-2 and TRBJ2-5, with D maybe TRBD2 (5 bases). Germline V gene data show CDR1 as SGHTA and CDR2 as FQGNSA. The CDR3 has 13 residues. Trimming removed 2 bases from V and 3 bases from J, with 7 bases in between.

This rearrangement joins TRBV6-5 to TRBJ2-2; 8 bases are shared with TRBD1. CDR1 MNHEY and CDR2 SVGAGI come from the germline V gene. CDR3 length equals 13 residues. The CDR3 coding sequence is TGTGCAGAAGACAGGGGAGAGGCCGGGGAGCTGTTTTTT. Amino acids: CAEDRGEAGELFF.

This chain joins TRBV27 and TRBJ2-5; 11 nucleotides line up with TRBD2. The tail of the sequence fits TRBJ2-7 better, so the J call may be wrong. Looked up from germline, CDR1 is MNHEY and CDR2 is SMNVEV (reference sequence). This CDR3 contains 15 residues. The CDR3 nucleotides read TGTGCCAGCAGTTCCCCCGGGACTAGCGGCTACGAGCAGTACTTC. This encodes CASSSPGTSGYEQYF.

This clone has only a few counts. The V gene is TRBV7-2, the J gene TRBJ2-3; D might be TRBD2 (6 bases). Germline V CDR1 and CDR2: SGHTA, FQGNSA. The length of the CDR3 is 16 residues. Trimming pared 5 bases from V and 0 bases from J, leaving 15 bases between. The CDR3 is CASSHRRGRSTDTQYF. The CDR3 DNA follows: TGTGCCAGCAGCCACCGGCGGGGTCGTAGCACAGATACGCAGTATTTT.

The chain links TRBV11-3 to TRBJ1-2; 8 nucleotides match TRBD1. The germline gives CDR1 SGHNT, CDR2 YENEEA. The CDR3 has 17 amino acids. The V gene end was trimmed by 3 bases and the J gene end by 4 bases; junction bases not matched to a gene: 13. The CDR3 region has the DNA TGTGCCAGCAGCTTTATTCCCTTGGACAGGGAGGCCTATGGCTACACCTTC. Protein product: CASSFIPLDREAYGYTF.

This clone showed up just a few times. The chain recombines TRBV18 with TRBJ2-1, with 7 bases identical to TRBD1. The CDR3 sequence is 16 residues long. CDR1 KGHSH and CDR2 LQKENI come from the germline V gene. V gave up 6 bases and J gave up 2 bases; unmatched junction bases: 10. The CDR3 DNA reads TGTGCCAGCTCTCAAAACCGGGACAGAACCTACAATGAGCAGTTCTTC. Translated, it gives CASSQNRDRTYNEQFF.

The chain recombines TRBV4-1 with TRBJ2-3; TRBD2 matches at 14 bases. Germline trimming cut 4 bases from V and 3 bases from J; bases unmatched to any gene: 6. CDR1 and CDR2 (germline): MGHRA, YSYEKL. This CDR3 has 17 residues. The CDR3 here is CASSRPRLAGGTDTQYF. CDR3 coding DNA: TGCGCCAGCAGCCGCCCTCGACTAGCGGGGGGGACAGATACGCAGTATTTT.

This clone was counted a few times. The chain links TRBV5-1 to TRBJ2-2, with D tentatively TRBD2 (6 bases). V lost 4 bases and J lost 0, with 7 bases in between. This CDR3 region has 14 residues. Germline CDR1 SGHRS, CDR2 YFSETQ. The CDR3 nucleotides read TGCGCCAGCAGCGTAGCGGCGAACACCGGGGAGCTGTTTTTT. It is translated as CASSVAANTGELFF.